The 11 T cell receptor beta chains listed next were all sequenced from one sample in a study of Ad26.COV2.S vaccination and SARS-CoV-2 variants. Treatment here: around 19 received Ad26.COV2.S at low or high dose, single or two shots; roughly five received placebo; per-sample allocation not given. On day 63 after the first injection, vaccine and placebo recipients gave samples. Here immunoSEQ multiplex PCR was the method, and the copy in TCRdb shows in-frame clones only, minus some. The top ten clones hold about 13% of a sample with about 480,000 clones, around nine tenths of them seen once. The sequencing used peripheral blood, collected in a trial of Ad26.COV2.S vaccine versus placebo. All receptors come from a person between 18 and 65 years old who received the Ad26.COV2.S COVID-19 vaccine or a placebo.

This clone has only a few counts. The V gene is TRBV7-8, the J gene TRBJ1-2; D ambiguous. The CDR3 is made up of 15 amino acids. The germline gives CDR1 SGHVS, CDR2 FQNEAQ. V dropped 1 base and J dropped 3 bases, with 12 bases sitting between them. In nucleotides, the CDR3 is TGTGCCAGCAGCTTAGTACTCGGCTCCCACTATGGCTACACCTTC. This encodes CASSLVLGSHYGYTF.

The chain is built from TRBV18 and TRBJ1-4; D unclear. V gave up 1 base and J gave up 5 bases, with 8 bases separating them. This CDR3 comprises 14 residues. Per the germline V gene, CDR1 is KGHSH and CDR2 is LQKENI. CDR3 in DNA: TGTGCCAGCTCACCACGGGAGTCGAATGAAAAACTGTTTTTT. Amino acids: CASSPRESNEKLFF. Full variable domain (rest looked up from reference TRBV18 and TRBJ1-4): NAGVMQNPRHLVRRRGQEARLRCSPMKGHSHVYWYRQLPEEGLKFMVYLQKENIIDESGMPKERFSAEFPKEGPSILRIQQVVRGDSAAYFCASSPRESNEKLFFGSGTQLSVL.

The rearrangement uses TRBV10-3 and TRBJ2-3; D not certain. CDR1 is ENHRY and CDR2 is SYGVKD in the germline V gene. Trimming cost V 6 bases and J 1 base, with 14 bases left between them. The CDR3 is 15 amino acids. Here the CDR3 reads CAISLNPSGTDTQYF. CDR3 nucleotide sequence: TGTGCCATCAGCCTCAACCCCAGCGGCACAGATACGCAGTATTTT.

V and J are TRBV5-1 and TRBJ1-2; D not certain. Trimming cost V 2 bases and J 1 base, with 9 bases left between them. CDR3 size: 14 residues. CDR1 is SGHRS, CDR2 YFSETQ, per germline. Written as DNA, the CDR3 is TGCGCCAGCAGCTTTCTGACGGATAACTATGGCTACACCTTC. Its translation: CASSFLTDNYGYTF.

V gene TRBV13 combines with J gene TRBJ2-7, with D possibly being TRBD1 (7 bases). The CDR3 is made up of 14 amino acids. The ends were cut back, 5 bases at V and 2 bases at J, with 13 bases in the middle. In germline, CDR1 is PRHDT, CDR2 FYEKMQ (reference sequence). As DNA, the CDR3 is TGTGCCAGCAGCAGTGCGGGACAGACCTACGAGCAGTACTTC. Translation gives CASSSAGQTYEQYF.

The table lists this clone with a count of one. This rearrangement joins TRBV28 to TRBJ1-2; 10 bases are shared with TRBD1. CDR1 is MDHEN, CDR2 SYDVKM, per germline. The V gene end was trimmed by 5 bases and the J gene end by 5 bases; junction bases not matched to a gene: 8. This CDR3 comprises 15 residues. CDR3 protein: CASSPDGTGAYGYTF. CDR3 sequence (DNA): TGTGCCAGCAGTCCGGATGGGACAGGGGCGTATGGCTACACCTTC.

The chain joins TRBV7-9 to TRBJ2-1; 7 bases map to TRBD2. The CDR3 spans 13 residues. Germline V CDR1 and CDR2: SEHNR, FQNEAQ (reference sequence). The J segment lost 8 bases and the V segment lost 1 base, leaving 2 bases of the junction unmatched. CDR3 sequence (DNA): TGTGCCAGCAGCTTAGGGACTAGTTATGAGCAGTTCTTC. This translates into CASSLGTSYEQFF.

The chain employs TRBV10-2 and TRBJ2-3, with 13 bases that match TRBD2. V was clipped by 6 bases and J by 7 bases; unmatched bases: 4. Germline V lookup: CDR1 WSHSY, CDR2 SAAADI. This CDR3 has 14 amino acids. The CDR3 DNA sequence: TGCGCCAGCAGCCGACTAGCGGGAGGAAATACGCAGTATTTT. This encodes CASSRLAGGNTQYF.

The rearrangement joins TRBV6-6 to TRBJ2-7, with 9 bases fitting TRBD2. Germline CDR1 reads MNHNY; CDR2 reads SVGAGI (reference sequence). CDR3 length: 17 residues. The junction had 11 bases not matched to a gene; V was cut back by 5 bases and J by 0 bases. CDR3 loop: CASSRRGLAGSSYEQYF. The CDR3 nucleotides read TGTGCCAGCAGTCGGAGGGGTCTAGCGGGAAGCTCCTACGAGCAGTACTTC.

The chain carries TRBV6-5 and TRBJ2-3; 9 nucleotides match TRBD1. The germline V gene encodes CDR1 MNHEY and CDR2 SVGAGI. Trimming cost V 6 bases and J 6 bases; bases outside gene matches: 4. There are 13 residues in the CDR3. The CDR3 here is CASRGQGVDTQYF. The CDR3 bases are TGTGCCAGCAGGGGACAGGGAGTGGATACGCAGTATTTT.

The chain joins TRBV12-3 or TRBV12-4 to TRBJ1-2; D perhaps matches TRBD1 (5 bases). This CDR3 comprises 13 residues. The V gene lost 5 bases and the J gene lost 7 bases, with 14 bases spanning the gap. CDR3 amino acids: CASSSIGVSGYTF. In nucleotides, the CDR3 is TGTGCCAGCAGTAGTATAGGGGTGAGTGGCTACACCTTC.